One sample yielded the 5 T cell receptor beta chains listed below, sequenced in a study of blood T cell repertoires in COVID-19. The repertoire was sequenced with immunoSEQ multiplex PCR; TCRdb's copy has only in-frame clones and lacks some. This table holds some 35,000 clones, around 80% found once. Sequenced input: peripheral blood. The receptors derive from a man older than 75 with active or convalescent COVID-19.

This chain uses TRBV14 with TRBJ2-1; 9 bases are a match to TRBD2. Germline V gives CDR1 SGHDN, CDR2 FVKESK. J was trimmed by 12 bases and V by 3 bases; bases with no gene match: 9. CDR3 length equals 14 residues. The CDR3 bases are TGTGCCAGCAGCCAGGTAGCGGGAGCCCCAGGGCAGTTCTTC. Protein sequence: CASSQVAGAPGQFF.

This chain connects TRBV2 to TRBJ2-5; D gene ambiguous. V was trimmed by 5 bases and J by 3 bases, leaving 10 bases between them. Per the germline V gene, CDR1 is SNHLY and CDR2 is FYNNEI. The CDR3 runs 13 residues. The CDR3 reads CASSREAEETQYF. DNA of the CDR3: TGTGCCAGCAGTCGAGAGGCGGAAGAGACCCAGTACTTC.

V is TRBV19 and J is TRBJ1-6; 8 nucleotides line up with TRBD1. V lost 10 bases to trimming and J lost 5 bases; unmatched junction nucleotides: 4. CDR3 length: 13 amino acids. Germline V lookup: CDR1 LNHDA, CDR2 SQIVND (reference sequence). CDR3 in amino acids: CATGTGNNSPLHF. Here the CDR3 DNA reads TGTGCCACTGGGACAGGAAATAATTCACCCCTCCACTTT.

This clone was detected a few times. The chain carries TRBV9 and TRBJ1-1; 8 positions agree with TRBD1. Germline CDR1 SGDLS, CDR2 YYNGEE. Losses at the gene ends were 4 bases for V and 0 bases for J; bases not matched to a gene: 8. The CDR3 has 16 amino acids. This CDR3 is CASSPRQGLMNTEAFF. The DNA for the CDR3 is TGTGCCAGCAGCCCCAGACAGGGGCTAATGAACACTGAAGCTTTCTTT.

The V and J genes are TRBV7-3 and TRBJ2-1, with TRBD2 as a possible D gene (6 bases). Germline-derived CDR1 and CDR2 are SGHTA and FQGTGA. The CDR3 covers 14 residues. Trimming cost V 1 base and J 6 bases, with 10 bases left between them. This CDR3 is CASSLIAGINEQFF. The CDR3 DNA follows: TGTGCCAGCAGCTTAATCGCGGGAATCAATGAGCAGTTCTTC.